This T cell receptor (beta chain) was sequenced for a study of blood T cell repertoires in COVID-19. Generated by immunoSEQ multiplex PCR, the TCRdb table keeps only in-frame clones and is missing some. The sample lists 30,000 to 45,000 clones, 80% to 90% occurring once. The CDR3 length is 17 residues. Germline lookup yields CDR1 SGDLS and CDR2 YYNGEE. V was cut by 0 bases and J by 0 bases, with 12 bases left in between. This clone was seen a single time. Sequencing was performed on peripheral blood. This receptor was obtained from a human donor in a cohort sampled during active or convalescent COVID-19. The donor label of this sample is uncertain. The V and J genes are TRBV9 and TRBJ2-2; no firm D call. CDR3 DNA sequence: TGTGCCAGCAGCGTAGGCCGCACTTTTACGAACACCGGGGAGCTGTTTTTT. This gives the protein CASSVGRTFTNTGELFF. The full variable domain, completed using reference TRBV9 and TRBJ2-2, is DSGVTQTPKHLITATGQRVTLRCSPRSGDLSVYWYQQSLDQGLQFLIQYYNGEERAKGNILERFSAQQFPDLHSELNLSSLELGDSALYFCASSVGRTFTNTGELFFGEGSRLTVL.